This TCR beta chain was captured in a study of blood T cell repertoires in COVID-19. Authors' data handling: Estimated nucleated cell counts came from reference gene primer amplification. Repertoires were generated with immunoSEQ multiplex PCR, while TCRdb's copy carries only in-frame clones and drops some. The DNA gave D and trimming, while V, J and clone size come from that table. The sample holds about 220,000 clones, roughly 85% seen once. This clone showed up just once. The V and J ends lost 4 bases and 2 bases, in that order; junction bases with no gene match: 7. CDR3 length: 16 amino acids. Germline values: CDR1 SNHLY, CDR2 FYNNEI.

V gene TRBV2 combines with J gene TRBJ2-3; 9 bases are a match to TRBD2. The source material was peripheral blood. The receptor comes from a woman of 80 years or more with acute or convalescent COVID-19. The CDR3 nucleotides are TGTGCCAGCAGTGGTGAAGCGGGAGGCATCACAGATACGCAGTATTTT. Translating it yields CASSGEAGGITDTQYF.